These 26 T cell receptor beta chains originate from one sample sequenced in a study of cytomegalovirus exposure and HLA in healthy donors. The primer mix had 60 Vbeta and 13 Jbeta primers. Method: immunoSEQ multiplex PCR; TCRdb's copy keeps in-frame clones and lacks some. The sample has over 90,000 clones; over 80% are singletons. The sequenced sample consisted of PBMCs. Receptors were obtained from a man aged 35 to 55 in good health and CMV-seronegative.

The chain combines TRBV2 with TRBJ1-5; unclear D gene. Per the germline V gene, CDR1 is SNHLY and CDR2 is FYNNEI. The CDR3 contains 14 residues. Trimming removed 7 bases at V and 6 bases at J, with 16 bases between. The DNA of the CDR3 is TGTGCCAGCACCGAAGGGAGGGTGGTTCAGCCCCAGCATTTT. Protein sequence: CASTEGRVVQPQHF.

The genes are TRBV6-5 and TRBJ2-7, with D perhaps matching TRBD2 (5 bases). Germline CDR1 and CDR2: MNHEY and SVGAGI. CDR3 length: 16 amino acids. Trimming shortened V by 3 bases and J by 3 bases, and 18 bases separated the two germline ends. The CDR3 loop is CASSYTVEGFRYEQYF. CDR3 DNA sequence: TGTGCCAGCAGTTATACGGTCGAGGGTTTTCGCTACGAGCAGTACTTC.

This clone was recorded only once. The chain uses TRBV5-1 and TRBJ2-1, with 7 bases identical to TRBD2. CDR3 length: 14 amino acids. Per the germline V gene, CDR1 is SGHRS and CDR2 is YFSETQ. The V segment lost 0 bases and the J segment 8 bases; nucleotides outside the gene matches: 5. In DNA form, the CDR3 reads TGCGCCAGCAGCTTGGGGCAGGCGGGGGATGAGCAGTTCTTC. Protein sequence: CASSLGQAGDEQFF. Filled out from reference TRBV5-1 and TRBJ2-1, the complete variable domain reads KAGVTQTPRYLIKTRGQQVTLSCSPISGHRSVSWYQQTPGQGLQFLFEYFSETQRNKGNFPGRFSGRQFSNSRSEMNVSTLELGDSALYLCASSLGQAGDEQFFGPGTRLTVL.

The rearrangement links TRBV30 to TRBJ1-2; tentatively, D is TRBD1 (6 bases). Trimming left V 5 bases short and J 8 bases short, with 15 bases between. The CDR3 is made up of 12 amino acids. The germline CDR1 and CDR2 sequences are GTSNPN and SVGIG (reference sequence). The CDR3 loop is CAWQQGFLGYTF. The CDR3 nucleotides read TGTGCCTGGCAACAGGGTTTCTTGGGCTACACCTTC. The full variable domain, with the rest looked up from reference TRBV30 and TRBJ1-2, is SQTIHQWPATLVQPVGSPLSLECTVEGTSNPNLYWYRQAAGRGLQLLFYSVGIGQISSEVPQNLSASRPQDRQFILSSKKLLLSDSGFYLCAWQQGFLGYTFGSGTRLTVV.

The chain links TRBV12-5 to TRBJ2-7, with 7 nucleotides matching TRBD1. After removal of 0 bases from V and 2 bases from J, the junction contained 7 bases not matched to a gene. Germline V gene lookup returns CDR1 LGHNT and CDR2 FRNRAP. The CDR3 is made up of 16 amino acids. In DNA form, the CDR3 reads TGTGCTAGTGGTTTGGTAGTGTGGACAGGCCCCTACGAGCAGTACTTC. It translates to CASGLVVWTGPYEQYF.

The V gene is TRBV5-1, the J gene TRBJ1-2, with 7 bases fitting TRBD1. There are 15 residues in the CDR3. With 2 bases clipped from V and 1 base from J, the junction kept 5 bases outside the gene matches. From germline, CDR1 is SGHRS and CDR2 YFSETQ. CDR3 amino acids: CASSFGQAHNYGYTF. CDR3 coding DNA: TGCGCCAGCAGCTTCGGACAGGCGCATAACTATGGCTACACCTTC.

The V gene is TRBV11-1, the J gene TRBJ2-7; D unresolved. CDR3 length: 12 residues. Germline CDR1 SGHAT, CDR2 FQDESV (reference sequence). The V end lost 0 bases, the J end lost 6 bases, and 6 bases lay between the germline ends. CDR3 region: CASSLARSEQYF. As DNA, the CDR3 is TGTGCCAGCAGCTTAGCGCGAAGCGAGCAGTACTTC.

V is TRBV13 and J is TRBJ2-1; 7 positions agree with TRBD1. Looked up from germline, CDR1 is PRHDT and CDR2 is FYEKMQ (reference sequence). There are 16 residues in the CDR3. The junction had 9 bases not matched to a gene; V was cut back by 0 bases and J by 7 bases. Here the CDR3 DNA reads TGTGCCAGCAGCTTAGGCCTCGAGACAGGGTTGAATGAGCAGTTCTTC. Translated, it gives CASSLGLETGLNEQFF.

This clone was detected a few times. The chain employs TRBV2 and TRBJ1-2; perhaps TRBD1 as D (6 bases). Trimming cost V 4 bases and J 8 bases, with 26 bases left between them. Germline lookup yields CDR1 SNHLY and CDR2 FYNNEI. This CDR3 region has 17 residues. In DNA, the CDR3 is TGTGCCAGCAGTGTTTCGGTGCGGGGGCTCCGGGCTTACGGCTACACCTTC. Its translation: CASSVSVRGLRAYGYTF.

This clone has only a few counts. For the CDR3, the DNA is TGTGCCAGCAGCAAAGGAGGAGTTAGCAATCAGCCCCAGCATTTT. Its translation is CASSKGGVSNQPQHF. The chain uses TRBV21-1 and TRBJ1-5. TRBV21-1 is described as a pseudogene. The CDR3 spans 15 residues.

The J gene is TRBJ2-5, the V gene TRBV29-1, with TRBD2 as a possible D gene (5 bases). Trimming shortened V by 6 bases and J by 1 base, and 12 bases separated the two germline ends. The CDR3 runs to 13 residues. In germline, CDR1 is SQVTM, CDR2 ANQGSEA. The CDR3 loop reads CSVLSGRQETQYF. CDR3 DNA: TGCAGCGTGCTCAGCGGTCGCCAAGAGACCCAGTACTTC.

CDR3 sequence reads: CASSKNPGPYNSPLHF. As DNA, the CDR3 is TGTGCCAGTAGTAAGAATCCCGGTCCCTATAATTCACCCCTCCACTTT. The genes are TRBV19 and TRBJ1-6, with D hard to call. The V gene's germline CDR1 is LNHDA and CDR2 SQIVND (reference sequence). This CDR3 is 16 amino acids long. The V and J ends lost 4 bases and 2 bases respectively, with 12 bases between them.

This clone was counted a few times. The chain uses TRBV7-8 and TRBJ1-5, with D tentatively TRBD1 (5 bases). V lost 5 bases and J 0 bases, leaving 17 bases between the germline ends. CDR3 length: 17 amino acids. From germline, CDR1 is SGHVS and CDR2 FQNEAQ. The CDR3 protein is CASSPSRPGLSNQPQHF. The CDR3 DNA sequence: TGTGCCAGCAGCCCTTCAAGACCGGGACTTAGCAATCAGCCCCAGCATTTT.

J is TRBJ1-2 and V is TRBV30; maybe TRBD1 (5 bases). Trimming cost V 5 bases and J 3 bases, with 10 bases left between them. CDR1 is GTSNPN, CDR2 SVGIG, per germline (reference sequence). CDR3 length equals 12 residues. This CDR3 is CAWGQGDYGYTF. For the CDR3, the DNA is TGTGCCTGGGGACAAGGCGACTATGGCTACACCTTC.

The CDR3 sequence is CASSAKGGVRVGGYTF. In DNA, the CDR3 is TGTGCCAGCAGTGCCAAGGGGGGGGTAAGGGTAGGTGGCTACACCTTC. The chain is built from TRBV6-1 and TRBJ1-2; D may be TRBD1 (6 bases). Trimming removed 4 bases from V and 7 bases from J, with 22 bases in between. Germline V CDR1 and CDR2: MNHNS, SASEGT. The CDR3 covers 16 residues.

This chain joins TRBV29-1 and TRBJ2-1; TRBD2 agrees at 9 bases. Germline loops: CDR1 SQVTM, CDR2 ANQGSEA. CDR3 length: 14 amino acids. Losses at the gene ends were 0 bases for V and 4 bases for J; bases not matched to a gene: 1. The CDR3 DNA reads as TGCAGCGTTGAAGAGCGGGGGGGGTACAATGAGCAGTTCTTC. Translation: CSVEERGGYNEQFF.

The chain carries TRBV5-1 and TRBJ2-3, with 7 bases fitting TRBD2. The germline V gene encodes CDR1 SGHRS and CDR2 YFSETQ. The CDR3 is 16 residues long. After removal of 2 bases from V and 1 base from J, the junction contained 7 bases not matched to a gene. The CDR3 protein is CASSFLLASGTDTQYF. The CDR3 DNA follows: TGCGCCAGCAGCTTCCTACTAGCGTCAGGCACAGATACGCAGTATTTT.

The chain combines TRBV7-9 with TRBJ1-5; D might be TRBD1 (6 bases). CDR3 length equals 16 residues. Germline loops: CDR1 SEHNR, CDR2 FQNEAQ (reference sequence). Deletions cut 5 bases from V and 5 bases from J, with 19 bases between. Here the CDR3 DNA reads TGTGCCAGCAGCGGGGACACCCCGACGGGGTATCAGCCCCAGCATTTT. Translation: CASSGDTPTGYQPQHF.

This chain links TRBV7-2 with TRBJ2-5; 7 bases map to TRBD2. V lost 4 bases to trimming and J lost 5 bases; unmatched junction nucleotides: 13. Looked up from germline, CDR1 is SGHTA and CDR2 is FQGNSA. CDR3 length: 16 amino acids. This chain's CDR3 is CASSSPSGVDWETQYF. The CDR3 DNA reads TGTGCCAGCAGCTCCCCCAGCGGGGTAGACTGGGAGACCCAGTACTTC.

This clone appeared a few times. CDR3 nucleotides: TGTGCCAGCAGCCTAAGCGAGGTCCGGGGTTCGCACAATGAGCAGTTCTTC. It translates to CASSLSEVRGSHNEQFF. The chain uses TRBV9 and TRBJ2-1; maybe TRBD2 (5 bases). Germline V gene lookup returns CDR1 SGDLS and CDR2 YYNGEE. The CDR3 consists of 17 residues. V gave up 4 bases and J gave up 5 bases, with 22 bases separating them.

The V gene is TRBV5-4, the J gene TRBJ2-5; possibly TRBD2 for D (5 bases). Per the germline V gene, CDR1 is SGHNT and CDR2 is YYREEE (reference sequence). V lost 4 bases and J lost 2, with 15 bases in between. CDR3 size: 15 residues. CDR3 in amino acids: CASSLARAGQETQYF. The CDR3 bases are TGTGCCAGCAGCCTAGCACGGGCGGGTCAAGAGACCCAGTACTTC.

The V call is TRBV9, the J call TRBJ1-6, with 7 bases matching TRBD1. V lost 2 bases to trimming and J lost 8 bases; unmatched junction nucleotides: 13. The CDR3 totals 17 residues. Germline lookup yields CDR1 SGDLS and CDR2 YYNGEE. The CDR3 reads CASSVDRGTVGYSPLHF. In nucleotides, the CDR3 is TGTGCCAGCAGCGTTGACCGGGGGACAGTTGGGTATTCACCCCTCCACTTT.

This chain uses TRBV5-1 with TRBJ1-6, with a possible D match to TRBD1 (5 bases). Germline V lookup: CDR1 SGHRS, CDR2 YFSETQ. Trimming shortened V by 4 bases and J by 0 bases, and 17 bases separated the two germline ends. The CDR3 has 18 amino acids. DNA of the CDR3: TGCGCCAGCAGCCGAGCGGGGACGACCTACTCCTATAATTCACCCCTCCACTTT. This codes for CASSRAGTTYSYNSPLHF.

The rearrangement joins TRBV7-2 to TRBJ2-5; 15 bases map to TRBD2. With 4 bases clipped from V and 5 bases from J, the junction kept 8 bases outside the gene matches. Germline CDR1 reads SGHTA; CDR2 reads FQGNSA. This CDR3 contains 17 residues. Here the CDR3 DNA reads TGTGCCAGCAGCTCTGGGACTAGCGGGGGGCCGGGGGAGACCCAGTACTTC. It specifies CASSSGTSGGPGETQYF.

V and J are TRBV29-1 and TRBJ1-3; D may be TRBD1 (5 bases). The CDR3 has 15 residues. V gave up 4 bases and J gave up 2 bases, with 15 bases separating them. The germline V gene encodes CDR1 SQVTM and CDR2 ANQGSEA. CDR3 in DNA: TGCAGCGTTGGAGGTACTCAGGGCCCTGGAAACACCATATATTTT. As protein: CSVGGTQGPGNTIYF.

The V call is TRBV7-3, the J call TRBJ1-2, with TRBD1 matching over 7 bases. The junction had 2 bases not matched to a gene; V was cut back by 4 bases and J by 6 bases. The CDR3 consists of 12 residues. Germline-derived CDR1 and CDR2 are SGHTA and FQGTGA. The CDR3 region has the DNA TGTGCCAGCAGCTCGACAGGGCATGGCTACACCTTC. Its protein is CASSSTGHGYTF.